This T cell receptor (beta chain) was found in a study of beta chain features in type 1 diabetes. Findings and limits, study-wide: Type 1 diabetes patients had moderately but significantly shorter TCRB CDR3s in all four CD4+ subsets. The naive, central memory and Treg TCRB repertoires looked more alike in patients than they did in healthy donors.

Investigators reverse transcribed all isolated RNA, so they sequenced expressed TCRB transcripts. TCRdb's copy holds only in-frame clones and misses some; the assay was immunoSEQ multiplex PCR. The sample holds approximately 150,000 clones; roughly 65% are singletons and the top ten take approximately 0.09%. Comments on this clone: What it recognizes is unknown.

Averaging roughly 100 mL, one heparinised blood draw was given by each donor. The CDR3 covers 12 residues. CDR1 LNHNV and CDR2 YYDKDF come from the germline V gene (reference sequence). The germline V and J ends were trimmed by 5 bases and 5 bases, with 7 bases remaining between them. This sequence was found in a young man with type 1 diabetes. The chain carries TRBV15 and TRBJ1-3; D call uncertain. The sequenced sample consisted of naive CD4+ T cells from blood. The CDR3 here is CATSHKRNTIYF. As DNA, the CDR3 is TGTGCCACCAGCCATAAGAGAAACACCATATATTTT. Drawing the rest from reference TRBV15 and TRBJ1-3, the complete variable domain is DAMVIQNPRYQVTQFGKPVTLSCSQTLNHNVMYWYQQKSSQAPKLLFHYYDKDFNNEADTPDNFQSRRPNTSFCFLDIRSPGLGDTAMYLCATSHKRNTIYFGEGSWLTVV.